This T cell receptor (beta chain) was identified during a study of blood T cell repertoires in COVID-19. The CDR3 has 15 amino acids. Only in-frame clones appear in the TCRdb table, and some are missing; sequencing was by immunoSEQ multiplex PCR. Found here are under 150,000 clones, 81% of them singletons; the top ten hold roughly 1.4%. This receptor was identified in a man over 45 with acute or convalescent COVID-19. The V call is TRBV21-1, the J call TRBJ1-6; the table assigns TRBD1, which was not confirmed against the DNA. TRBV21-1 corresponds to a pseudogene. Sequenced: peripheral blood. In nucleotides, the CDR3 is TGTGCCAGCAGCCACCTGGGGACAGGCAATTCACCCCTCCACTTT. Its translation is CASSHLGTGNSPLHF.